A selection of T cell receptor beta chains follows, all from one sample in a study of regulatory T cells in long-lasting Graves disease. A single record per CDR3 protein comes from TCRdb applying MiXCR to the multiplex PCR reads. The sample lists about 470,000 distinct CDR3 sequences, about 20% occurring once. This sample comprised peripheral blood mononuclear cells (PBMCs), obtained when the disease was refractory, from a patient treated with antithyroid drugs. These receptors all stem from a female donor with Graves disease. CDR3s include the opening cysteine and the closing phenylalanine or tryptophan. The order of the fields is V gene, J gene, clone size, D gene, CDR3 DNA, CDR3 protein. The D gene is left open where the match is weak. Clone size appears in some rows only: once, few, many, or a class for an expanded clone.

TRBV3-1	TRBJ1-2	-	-	TGTGCCAGCAGCCCAGAAAGGGCCGCGGGTTTCTATGGCTACACCTTC	CASSPERAAGFYGYTF
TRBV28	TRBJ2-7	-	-	TGTGCCAGCAGTTTGACAGCGAAATCCTACGAGCAGTACTTC	CASSLTAKSYEQYF
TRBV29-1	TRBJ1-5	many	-	TGCAGCGTTGGGGCAGGGGTGACTCAGCCCCAGCATTTT	CSVGAGVTQPQHF
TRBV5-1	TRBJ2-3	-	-	TGCGCCAGCAGCTTGGTGGGCAGGGAGGCAGATACGCAGTATTTT	CASSLVGREADTQYF
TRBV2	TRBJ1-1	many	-	TGTGCCAGCAGTGAATGGGCTAAGGGGCAAATGGCTGAAGCTTTCTTT	CASSEWAKGQMAEAFF
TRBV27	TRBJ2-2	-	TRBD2	TGTGCCAGCAGTCCCATGGGGACTACCAGGTCCGGGGAGCTGTTTTTT	CASSPMGTTRSGELFF
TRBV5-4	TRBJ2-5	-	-	TGTGCCAGCAGCGCAGACCCAGGAGGGCGAGAGACCCAGTACTTC	CASSADPGGRETQYF
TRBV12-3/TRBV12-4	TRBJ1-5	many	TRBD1	TGTGCCAGCAGCCCACAGGGGGTAGAGCAGCCCCAGCATTTT	CASSPQGVEQPQHF
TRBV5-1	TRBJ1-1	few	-	TGCGCCAGCAGCTTGGGTCAACGGCAGAACACTGAAGCTTTCTTT	CASSLGQRQNTEAFF
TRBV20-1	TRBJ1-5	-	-	TGCAGTGCCACAGGCGGATATAGCAATCAGCCCCAGCATTTT	CSATGGYSNQPQHF
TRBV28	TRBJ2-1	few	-	TGTGCCAGCAGTTTAGGGGGGGCGGTCTACAATGAGCAGTTCTTC	CASSLGGAVYNEQFF
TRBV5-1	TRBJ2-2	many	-	TGCGCCAGCAGCTTGGTACAGACCGGGGAGCTGTTTTTT	CASSLVQTGELFF
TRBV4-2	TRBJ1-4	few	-	TGTGCCAGCAGCCAAGATACGCCAGCGGCAGGAGGAAAGGAAAAACTGTTTTTT	CASSQDTPAAGGKEKLFF
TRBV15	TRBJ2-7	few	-	TGTGCCACCAGCAGAGGACCGCGTGAGCAGTACTTC	CATSRGPREQYF
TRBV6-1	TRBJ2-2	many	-	TGTGCCAGCACCCCCCGGCCCTCGAGCACCGGGGAGCTGTTTTTT	CASTPRPSSTGELFF
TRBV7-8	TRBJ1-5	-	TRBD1	TGTGCCAGCAGCGCCCGGGACAGCCACTATAGCAATCAGCCCCAGCATTTT	CASSARDSHYSNQPQHF
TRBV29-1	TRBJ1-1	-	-	TGCAGCGTATCCCCTGAGGGCGGAGGCACTGAAGCTTTCTTT	CSVSPEGGGTEAFF
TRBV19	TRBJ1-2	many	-	TGTGCCAGTAGTATACTCCGGGCCTCAGGCTATGGCTACACCTTC	CASSILRASGYGYTF
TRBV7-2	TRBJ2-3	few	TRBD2	TGTGCCAGCAGCTTCGGGACTAGCGGGCCTAGCACAGATACGCAGTATTTT	CASSFGTSGPSTDTQYF
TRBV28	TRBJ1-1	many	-	TGTGCCACCTCTCGGGCTGAAGCTTTCTTT	CATSRAEAFF
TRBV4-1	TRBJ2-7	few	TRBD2	TGCGCCAGCAGCCAAGTAACTAGCGGGAGTTACGAGCAGTACTTC	CASSQVTSGSYEQYF
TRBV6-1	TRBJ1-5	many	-	TGTGCCAGCAGTGATTTGGGGCGGCGCAATCAGCCCCAGCATTTT	CASSDLGRRNQPQHF
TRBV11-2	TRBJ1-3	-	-	TGTGCCAGCGGATTGTCCGGGGTATCTGGAAACACCATATATTTT	CASGLSGVSGNTIYF
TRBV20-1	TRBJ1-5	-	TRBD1	TGCAGTGCTGTACAGGGGGTATGGGGCAATCAGCCCCAGCATTTT	CSAVQGVWGNQPQHF
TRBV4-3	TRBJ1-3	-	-	TGCGCCAGCAGCCAAGAACACACCATATATTTT	CASSQEHTIYF
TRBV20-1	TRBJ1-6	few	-	TGCAGTGCTATTGGGGGGGCTCGCGAGGATTCACCCCTCCACTTT	CSAIGGAREDSPLHF